The 9 T cell receptor beta chains below come from one sample, sequenced in a study of siplizumab effects on memory and regulatory T cells. Sequencing was performed with immunoSEQ multiplex PCR; in TCRdb, only in-frame clones are kept and a portion is missing. The sample has roughly 100,000 clones, about 93% seen once; the top ten hold around 1.1%. The sequenced sample consisted of CD4+ T cells sorted from blood. The receptor set was obtained from a human donor in good health.

The rearrangement links TRBV10-1 to TRBJ2-3, with D perhaps matching TRBD2 (6 bases). Germline V gene data show CDR1 as WNHNN and CDR2 as SYGVQD (reference sequence). V lost 4 bases and J 8 bases, leaving 19 bases between the germline ends. This CDR3 has 15 amino acids. This CDR3 is CASSAGTGSGRTQYF. CDR3 in DNA: TGCGCCAGCAGTGCCGGGACTGGGTCGGGGCGTACGCAGTATTTT.

The chain has TRBV10-3 and TRBJ1-6; no clear D. Germline CDR1 reads ENHRY; CDR2 reads SYGVKD. Trimming took 3 bases from V and 7 from J, leaving 7 bases between them. The CDR3 has 13 residues. CDR3 loop: CAISEVGNSPLHF. The CDR3, as DNA: TGTGCCATCAGTGAAGTTGGCAATTCACCCCTCCACTTT.

V is TRBV28 and J is TRBJ1-1; D not resolved. CDR1 is MDHEN and CDR2 is SYDVKM in the germline V gene. The CDR3 length is 13 residues. V shed 9 bases and J shed 4 bases, with 15 bases lying between them. The CDR3 region has the DNA TGTGCCAGTGTACGAGTGGATATCACTGAAGCTTTCTTT. Translated, it gives CASVRVDITEAFF.

This chain joins TRBV27 and TRBJ2-1; 7 bases line up with TRBD2. The J segment lost 8 bases and the V segment lost 2 bases, leaving 12 bases of the junction unmatched. CDR1 is MNHEY, CDR2 SMNVEV, per germline (reference sequence). This CDR3 region has 16 residues. CDR3 in DNA: TGTGCCAGCAGTTTAGTGGGCGGGAGAGGCAGATATGAGCAGTTCTTC. Encoded protein: CASSLVGGRGRYEQFF.

Details on this clone: Germline is not matched at one junction end, which may reflect a read error. The chain employs TRBV19 and TRBJ2-5, with 13 bases aligning to TRBD2. The CDR3 has 14 amino acids. The germline CDR1 and CDR2 sequences are LNHDA and SQIVND (reference sequence). The DNA of the CDR3 is TGTGCCAGCGGACTAGCGGGGGCTCAAGGGACCCAGTACTTC. Translating it yields CASGLAGAQGTQYF.

In this sample, this clone turned up once. The chain uses TRBV18 and TRBJ2-7; D is possibly TRBD2 (5 bases). This CDR3 is built from 14 residues. Per the germline V gene, CDR1 is KGHSH and CDR2 is LQKENI. V shed 0 bases and J shed 5 bases, with 11 bases lying between them. CDR3 loop: CASSPPPGNHEQYF. DNA of the CDR3: TGTGCCAGCTCACCACCGCCGGGAAACCACGAGCAGTACTTC.

This sequence joins TRBV28 and TRBJ2-2; TRBD1 or TRBD2 may be the D gene (5 bases each). The CDR3 consists of 15 residues. The germline V gene has CDR1 MDHEN and CDR2 SYDVKM. V gave up 4 bases and J gave up 1 base, with 10 bases separating them. The chain's CDR3 is CASSSGTLNTGELFF. CDR3 bases: TGTGCCAGCAGTTCTGGGACCTTGAACACCGGGGAGCTGTTTTTT.

The V call is TRBV29-1, the J call TRBJ2-5; 10 bases align to TRBD2. Germline trimming cut 3 bases from V and 5 bases from J; bases unmatched to any gene: 3. This CDR3 has 13 residues. Germline CDR1 SQVTM, CDR2 ANQGSEA. CDR3 sequence: CSVDLAGVETQYF. The CDR3 DNA sequence: TGCAGCGTTGACCTAGCGGGAGTGGAGACCCAGTACTTC.

This chain connects TRBV15 to TRBJ2-1; the match to TRBD2 covers 7 bases. CDR1 and CDR2 from the germline V gene are LNHNV and YYDKDF (reference sequence). Losses at the gene ends were 4 bases for V and 8 bases for J; bases not matched to a gene: 11. The CDR3 consists of 15 residues. The CDR3 here is CATSIDLAASHEQFF. CDR3 bases: TGTGCCACCAGCATTGACCTAGCGGCTAGTCATGAGCAGTTCTTC.